This T cell receptor (beta chain) was captured by sequencing in a study of blood T cell repertoires in COVID-19. Participants' reported clinical history set cohort assignment. Clones were read by immunoSEQ multiplex PCR, and TCRdb kept only the in-frame ones, dropping some. The sample holds some 240,000 clones; more than 65% are singletons and the top ten take roughly 3.1%. What was sequenced was PBMCs or T cells enriched from blood (not recorded which). The receptor was isolated from a man aged 50-60 years who had recovered from COVID-19.

The CDR3 bases are TGTGCCAGCAGCCCGCACATCTCCCGGGACACTGAAGCTTTCTTT. It yields the protein CASSPHISRDTEAFF. V and J are TRBV9 and TRBJ1-1; D is uncertain. The ends were cut back, 4 bases at V and 3 bases at J, with 16 bases in the middle. Germline values: CDR1 SGDLS, CDR2 YYNGEE. The CDR3 extends over 15 amino acids.